The following is a TCR beta chain sequence with its context. This clone was seen only once. Its antigen has not been determined. The record has no base qualities; no much larger clone is one base away. One collaborating source in Seattle enrolled patients during active infection and followed them longitudinally through the course of disease. Whole blood was collected in K2EDTA tubes by collaborating institutions according to the institutions' own protocols. For TCRbeta analysis, collaborators shipped samples in one of three forms: frozen whole blood, isolated PBMCs, or DNA extracted from either of those sample types. This entry comes from a study of blood T cell repertoires in COVID-19 (dated by TCRdb to 2018 to 2021). Study-wide context: Collaborator samples came from the United States, Italy and Spain and covered acute and convalescent phases of COVID-19. The prospective study material was composed of cDNA or gDNA derived from T cells, B-cell-depleted T cells, or PBMCs. Deeply sampled blood TCRbeta repertoires from subjects exposed to, actively infected with, or recovered from COVID-19 were included in the dataset. The repertoires were released in a freely available public database intended as a resource for research on the immune response to SARS-CoV-2. The samples were drawn from the first 160 participants of the ongoing ImmuneRACE study and from under 1,500 subjects provided by 6 global collaborators. Nearly every sample came with metadata listing a de-identified subject ID, COVID-19 status, age in years and sex. Where HLA class I and class II types were available, the types were taken from metadata supplied by the sample provider, not from assay-based typing.

TCRbeta CDR3 regions were amplified from genomic DNA by means of the immunoSEQ Assay, a bias-controlled multiplex PCR. In the paper's pipeline: The number of nucleated cells in each sample was estimated from the amplification of reference gene primers within the assay. Sequence reads were collapsed and filtered to measure the absolute abundance of every unique TCRbeta CDR3 rearrangement. For each sample, productive Simpson clonality was calculated by taking the square root of Simpson's diversity index across productive rearrangements. TCRdb holds this immuneACCESS table with in-frame rearrangements only. Some clones are missing; in checked studies, unresolved V genes explain under half, and the rest has no known cause. V and J calls and clone size come straight from that table; D and trimming were deduced from the DNA. Here the sample has approximately 90,000 clones; under 90% occur a single time. The ten largest account for roughly 5.1% of the sample.

The paper as a whole reports these results and caveats: The quantity of clinical and demographic metadata differed by source and by participant and was supplied without curation.

The CDR3 spans 14 residues, from the cysteine through the phenylalanine. Only the CDR3 portion is preserved as DNA: 42 bases, with reading frame beginning at the first base. The germline V gene (reference sequence) supplies CDR1 MNHEY and CDR2 SMNVEV. V has 5 bases trimmed and J has 5 bases trimmed; junction bases matching no gene number 4. This sequence uses TRBV27 and TRBJ2-7; TRBD1 matches 12 bases in the middle. The clonotype was recovered from a man in his sixties with COVID-19, enrolled during active disease. Source material: peripheral blood. The DNA sequence reads TGTGCCAGCAGTGTCGGGACAGGGGGCAACGAGCAGTACTTC. Translated, this gives CASSVGTGGNEQYF.